The next 10 T cell receptor beta chains were all read from a single sample in a study of memory CD4+ T cells and cytomegalovirus serostatus. TCRdb keeps only in-frame clones here, not all; method: immunoSEQ multiplex PCR. The data hold 40,000 to 55,000 clones, with 75% to 85% observed a single time. The sort gate was single viable CD3+CD4+CD8-CD45RO+ cells for memory CD4+ T cells. Specimen: memory CD4+ T cells from blood. Source of these receptors: an adult in good health and CMV-seronegative.

This chain connects TRBV10-2 to TRBJ2-2; 12 positions match TRBD1. This CDR3 contains 13 residues. The J segment lost 6 bases and the V segment lost 8 bases, leaving 1 base of the junction unmatched. Per the germline V gene, CDR1 is WSHSY and CDR2 is SAAADI. DNA of the CDR3: TGCGCCAGCCGGGACAGGGGGCCCGGGGAGCTGTTTTTT. This gives the protein CASRDRGPGELFF.

The chain couples TRBV6-6 to TRBJ2-7, with D maybe TRBD1 (7 bases). The V end was cut by 0 bases, the J end by 6 bases, with 12 bases between. Germline V lookup: CDR1 MNHNY, CDR2 SVGAGI (reference sequence). The length of the CDR3 is 14 residues. CDR3 sequence reads: CASSYSRGRGEQYF. The CDR3 nucleotides read TGTGCCAGCAGTTACTCGAGGGGGCGGGGCGAGCAGTACTTC.

The V gene is TRBV4-2, the J gene TRBJ2-7; 9 positions agree with TRBD2. The V gene's germline CDR1 is LGHNA and CDR2 YNFKEQ. The CDR3 spans 15 residues. The trim removed 3 bases at V and 3 bases at J, leaving 6 bases unmatched. The CDR3 sequence is CASSQTAGGYYEQYF. The CDR3 region has the DNA TGTGCCAGCAGCCAGACAGCGGGAGGATACTACGAGCAGTACTTC.

This rearrangement joins TRBV27 to TRBJ1-1, with 8 bases matching TRBD1. The length of the CDR3 is 15 residues. Germline CDR1 is MNHEY and CDR2 is SMNVEV (reference sequence). The V segment lost 0 bases and the J segment 1 base; nucleotides outside the gene matches: 1. CDR3: CASSLSGTGNTEAFF. The CDR3 coding sequence is TGTGCCAGCAGTTTATCCGGGACAGGGAACACTGAAGCTTTCTTT.

V gene TRBV27 combines with J gene TRBJ2-1, with TRBD2 identical over 8 bases. The CDR3 length is 14 residues. After removal of 11 bases from V and 4 bases from J, the junction contained 10 bases not matched to a gene. Germline values: CDR1 MNHEY, CDR2 SMNVEV (reference sequence). CDR3 amino acids: CASQTAGAYNEQFF. Written as DNA, the CDR3 is TGTGCCTCACAAACAGCGGGAGCTTACAATGAGCAGTTCTTC.

This clone was picked up one time. The chain joins TRBV19 to TRBJ1-5, with D possibly matching TRBD1 (6 bases). The CDR3 has 15 residues. The germline gives CDR1 LNHDA, CDR2 SQIVND (reference sequence). Trimming pared 6 bases from V and 7 bases from J, leaving 19 bases between. CDR3 sequence: CASSLMGASVQPQHF. The CDR3 DNA follows: TGTGCCAGTAGCCTCATGGGGGCATCGGTCCAGCCCCAGCATTTT.

This clone was found a few times. The chain employs TRBV6-6 and TRBJ1-4; no reliable D call. Between the trimmed V and J ends, which lost 2 bases and 8 bases, there was a span of 12 bases. The CDR3 covers 14 residues. Per the germline V gene, CDR1 is MNHNY and CDR2 is SVGAGI (reference sequence). CDR3 sequence (DNA): TGTGCCAGCAGTTACGGCGGAGGGAGGGAAAAACTGTTTTTT. Protein sequence: CASSYGGGREKLFF.

The chain has TRBV2 and TRBJ1-6; a possible D gene is TRBD1 (5 bases). The CDR3 is 13 residues long. The V end was cut by 5 bases, the J end by 10 bases, with 12 bases between. Per germline, CDR1 SNHLY and CDR2 FYNNEI. The CDR3 spells CASSPVRDSPLHF. The CDR3 region has the DNA TGTGCCAGCAGTCCCGTCAGGGACTCACCCCTCCACTTT.

The V and J genes are TRBV19 and TRBJ1-5; D is perhaps TRBD1 (6 bases). This CDR3 comprises 14 residues. CDR1 is LNHDA, CDR2 SQIVND, per germline (reference sequence). Trimming cost V 6 bases and J 2 bases, with 11 bases left between them. In DNA form, the CDR3 reads TGTGCCAGTAGCCAGGGGTTTGGCAATCAGCCCCAGCATTTT. It codes for CASSQGFGNQPQHF.

CDR3 loop: CASSQEWDIDETQYF. Here the CDR3 DNA reads TGTGCCAGCAGCCAAGAGTGGGACATTGACGAGACCCAGTACTTC. J is TRBJ2-5 and V is TRBV4-2; D may be TRBD1 (6 bases). The CDR3 loop spans 15 amino acids. The V end was cut by 0 bases, the J end by 5 bases, with 13 bases between. The germline gives CDR1 LGHNA, CDR2 YNFKEQ.